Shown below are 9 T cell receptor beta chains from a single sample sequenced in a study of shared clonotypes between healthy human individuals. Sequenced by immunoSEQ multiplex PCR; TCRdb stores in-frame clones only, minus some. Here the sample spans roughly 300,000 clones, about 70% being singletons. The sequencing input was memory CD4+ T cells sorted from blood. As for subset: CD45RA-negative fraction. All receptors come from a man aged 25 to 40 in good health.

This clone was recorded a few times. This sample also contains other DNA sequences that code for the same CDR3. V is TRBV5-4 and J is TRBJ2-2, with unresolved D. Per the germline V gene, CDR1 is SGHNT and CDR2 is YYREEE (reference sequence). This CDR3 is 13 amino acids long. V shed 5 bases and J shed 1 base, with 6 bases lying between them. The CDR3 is CASSTQNTGELFF. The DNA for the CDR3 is TGTGCCAGCAGTACGCAGAACACCGGGGAGCTGTTTTTT.

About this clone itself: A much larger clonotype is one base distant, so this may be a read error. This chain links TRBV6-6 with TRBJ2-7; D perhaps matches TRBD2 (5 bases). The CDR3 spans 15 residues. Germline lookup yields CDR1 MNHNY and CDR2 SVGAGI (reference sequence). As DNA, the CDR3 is TGTGCCAGCAGTTACTCCGGCCAGGCGGGCTACGGGCAGTACTTC. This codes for CASSYSGQAGYGQYF.

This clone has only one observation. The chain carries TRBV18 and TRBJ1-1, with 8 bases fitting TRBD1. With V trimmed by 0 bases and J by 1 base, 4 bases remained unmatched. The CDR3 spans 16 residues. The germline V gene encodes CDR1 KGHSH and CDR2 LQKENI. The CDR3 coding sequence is TGTGCCAGCTCACCACCACCGGGGACAGGGAACACTGAAGCTTTCTTT. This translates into CASSPPPGTGNTEAFF.

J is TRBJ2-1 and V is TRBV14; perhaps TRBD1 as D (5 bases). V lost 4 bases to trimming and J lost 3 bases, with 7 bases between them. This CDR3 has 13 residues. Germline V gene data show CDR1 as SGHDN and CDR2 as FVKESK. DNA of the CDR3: TGTGCCAGCAGCCCAGGGCTCTACAATGAGCAGTTCTTC. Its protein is CASSPGLYNEQFF.

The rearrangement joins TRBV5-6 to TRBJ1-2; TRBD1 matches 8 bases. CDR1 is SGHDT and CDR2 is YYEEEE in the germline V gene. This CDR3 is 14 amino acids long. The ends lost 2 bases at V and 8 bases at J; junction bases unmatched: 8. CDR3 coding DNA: TGTGCCAGCAGCTTCGGGCAGGGGGCGAGGGGCTACACCTTC. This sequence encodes CASSFGQGARGYTF.

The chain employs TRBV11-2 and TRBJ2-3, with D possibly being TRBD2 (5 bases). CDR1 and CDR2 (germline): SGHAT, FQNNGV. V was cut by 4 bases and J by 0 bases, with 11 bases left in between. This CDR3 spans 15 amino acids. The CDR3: CASSSDWTSTDTQYF. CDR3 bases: TGTGCCAGCAGCTCCGACTGGACTAGCACAGATACGCAGTATTTT. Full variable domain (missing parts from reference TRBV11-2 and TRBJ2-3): EAGVAQSPRYKIIEKRQSVAFWCNPISGHATLYWYQQILGQGPKLLIQFQNNGVVDDSQLPKDRFSAERLKGVDSTLKIQPAKLEDSAVYLCASSSDWTSTDTQYFGPGTRLTVL.

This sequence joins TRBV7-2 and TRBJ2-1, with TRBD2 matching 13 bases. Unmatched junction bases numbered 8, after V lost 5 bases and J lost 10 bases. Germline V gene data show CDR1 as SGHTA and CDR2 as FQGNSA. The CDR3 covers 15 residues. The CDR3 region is CASSTTSGRIGEQFF. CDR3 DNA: TGTGCCAGCAGCACGACTAGCGGGAGGATAGGAGAGCAGTTCTTC.

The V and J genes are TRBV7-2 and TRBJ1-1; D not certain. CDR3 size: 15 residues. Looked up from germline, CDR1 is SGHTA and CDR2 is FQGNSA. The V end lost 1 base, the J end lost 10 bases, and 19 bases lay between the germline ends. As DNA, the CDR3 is TGTGCCAGCAGCTTAGATGATCTAATCCGCGTCGCAGCTTTCTTT. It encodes CASSLDDLIRVAAFF. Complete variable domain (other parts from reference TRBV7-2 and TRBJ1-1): GAGVSQSPSNKVTEKGKDVELRCDPISGHTALYWYRQSLGQGLEFLIYFQGNSAPDKSGLPSDRFSAERTGGSVSTLTIQRTQQEDSAVYLCASSLDDLIRVAAFFGQGTRLTVV.

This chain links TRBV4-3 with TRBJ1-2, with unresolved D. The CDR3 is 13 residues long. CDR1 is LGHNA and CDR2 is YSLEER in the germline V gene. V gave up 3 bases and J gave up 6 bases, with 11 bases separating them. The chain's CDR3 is CASSHSTQNGYTF. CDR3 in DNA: TGCGCCAGCAGCCATTCGACTCAAAATGGCTACACCTTC.